This record covers a single TCR beta chain. Its matching antigen is unknown. PCR employed 60 Vbeta and 13 Jbeta primers. Authors' data handling: Later, 80 million or so unique TCR beta chains were counted in an analysis, and some 10 million of them were shared. Produced via immunoSEQ multiplex PCR; TCRdb's table is partial and in-frame only. The DNA was the basis for D and trimming; V, J and clone size are from that table. In the table there are 170,000 or so clones, about 83% of which are singletons. These data come from a study of cytomegalovirus exposure and HLA in healthy donors. Findings and caveats of the study: Later analysis identified a missense DCLRE1C variant that was linked to TCR beta V- and J-gene trimming.

Sequenced material: PBMCs. The receptor was derived from a girl aged 5 to 17 in good health and CMV-seropositive.

The CDR3 loop is CASSTGQNEAFF. CDR3 nucleotide sequence: TGCGCCAGCAGCACAGGACAGAATGAAGCTTTCTTT. The chain uses TRBV5-1 and TRBJ1-1, with D perhaps matching TRBD1 (6 bases). The V end lost 4 bases, the J end lost 7 bases, and 11 bases lay between the germline ends. The CDR3 spans 12 residues. Germline assignment: CDR1 SGHRS and CDR2 YFSETQ.